This TCR beta chain comes out of a study of blood T cell repertoires in COVID-19. As for the study in general: The United States, Italy and Spain provided the acute and convalescent COVID-19 samples. T cells, B-cell-depleted T cells, or PBMCs supplied cDNA or gDNA.

The data were produced by immunoSEQ multiplex PCR, yet TCRdb's version contains in-frame clones alone and is incomplete. The sample lists a few hundred thousand clones, about nine tenths seen once, with around 6.6% in the top ten. One Seattle source followed patients from active infection through their disease course. CDR1 and CDR2 (germline): MGHDK, SYGVNS. The CDR3 runs to 14 residues. With 3 bases removed from V and 8 bases from J, the gap between germline ends came to 16 bases. This rearrangement joins TRBV25-1 to TRBJ1-2; D unresolved. The sequenced material came from peripheral blood. This receptor was taken from a woman aged 25 to 39 with COVID-19, enrolled during active disease. CDR3 nucleotide sequence: TGTGCCAGCAGTGAGAGTTTGGGCAGGAACGGCTACACCTTC. Translated: CASSESLGRNGYTF.